Reported below is one T cell receptor beta chain. The CDR3 sequence is 15 residues long. Trimming took 4 bases from V and 0 from J, leaving 8 bases between them. Germline CDR1 is SGHRS and CDR2 is YFSETQ. These data belong to a study of Ad26.COV2.S vaccination and SARS-CoV-2 variants. Looking at the study overall: Among those in the COV1001 Ad26.COV2.S trial arm was the donor.

Here immunoSEQ multiplex PCR was the method, and the copy in TCRdb shows in-frame clones only, minus some. There are some 290,000 clones in the sample; about 86% occur only once, and roughly 2.1% lies in the top ten. Treatment reported: about 20 received Ad26.COV2.S at low or high dose, single or two shots; 5 received placebo; per-sample allocation not given. Collection of the samples took place on day 63 after the first injection of vaccine or placebo. This clonotype was sampled from a person aged 18-60 years who received the Ad26.COV2.S COVID-19 vaccine or a placebo. This material consisted of peripheral blood, taken in a trial of Ad26.COV2.S vaccine versus placebo. The chain couples TRBV5-1 to TRBJ2-6, with unresolved D. CDR3 DNA: TGCGCCAGCAGCCTAAGGTACTCTGGGGCCAACGTCCTGACTTTC. This gives the protein CASSLRYSGANVLTF.